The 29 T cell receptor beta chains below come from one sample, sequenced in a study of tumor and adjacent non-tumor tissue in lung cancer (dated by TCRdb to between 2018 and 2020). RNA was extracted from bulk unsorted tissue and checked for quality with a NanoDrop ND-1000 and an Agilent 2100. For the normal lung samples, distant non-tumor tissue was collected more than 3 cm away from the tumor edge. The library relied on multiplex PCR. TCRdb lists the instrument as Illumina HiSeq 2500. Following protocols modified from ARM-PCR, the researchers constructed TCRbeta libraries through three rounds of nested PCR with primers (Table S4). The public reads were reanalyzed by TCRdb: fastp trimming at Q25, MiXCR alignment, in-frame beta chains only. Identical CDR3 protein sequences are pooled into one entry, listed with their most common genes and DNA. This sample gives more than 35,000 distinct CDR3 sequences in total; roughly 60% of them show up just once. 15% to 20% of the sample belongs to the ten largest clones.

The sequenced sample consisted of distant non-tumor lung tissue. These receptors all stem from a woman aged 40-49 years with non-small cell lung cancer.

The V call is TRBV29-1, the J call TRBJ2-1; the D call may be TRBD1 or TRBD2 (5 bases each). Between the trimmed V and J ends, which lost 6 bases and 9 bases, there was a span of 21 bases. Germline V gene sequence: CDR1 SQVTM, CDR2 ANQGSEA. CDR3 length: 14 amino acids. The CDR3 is CSVGVSGSQGEQFF. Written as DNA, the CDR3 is TGCAGCGTGGGGGTGAGTGGGAGCCAAGGTGAGCAGTTCTTC.

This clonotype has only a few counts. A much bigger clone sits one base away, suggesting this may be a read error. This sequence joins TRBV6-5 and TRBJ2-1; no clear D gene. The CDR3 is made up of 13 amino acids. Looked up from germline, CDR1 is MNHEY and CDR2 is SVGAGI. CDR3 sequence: CTSSYLSRSEQFF. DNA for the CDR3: TGTACCAGCAGTTACCTTAGCCGGAGTGAGCAGTTCTTC.

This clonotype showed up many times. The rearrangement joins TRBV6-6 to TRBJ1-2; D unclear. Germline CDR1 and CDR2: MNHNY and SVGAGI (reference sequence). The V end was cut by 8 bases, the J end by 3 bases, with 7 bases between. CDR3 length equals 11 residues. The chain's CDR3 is CASLGYYGYTF. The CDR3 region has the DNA TGTGCCAGCCTGGGGTACTATGGCTACACCTTC.

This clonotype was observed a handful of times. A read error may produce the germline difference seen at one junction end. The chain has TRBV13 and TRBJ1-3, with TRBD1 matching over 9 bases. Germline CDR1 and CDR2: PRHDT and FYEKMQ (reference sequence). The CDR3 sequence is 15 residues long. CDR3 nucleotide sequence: TGTGCCGGCAGCCTACAGGGGGCAAATGGAAACACCATATATTTT. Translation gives CAGSLQGANGNTIYF.

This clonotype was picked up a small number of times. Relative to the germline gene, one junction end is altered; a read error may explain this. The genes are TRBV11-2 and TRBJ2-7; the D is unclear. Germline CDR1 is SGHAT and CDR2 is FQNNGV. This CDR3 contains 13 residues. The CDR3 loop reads CASRRLPSYEQCF. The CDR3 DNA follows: TGTGCCAGCCGTCGGTTACCCTCCTACGAGCAGTGCTTC.

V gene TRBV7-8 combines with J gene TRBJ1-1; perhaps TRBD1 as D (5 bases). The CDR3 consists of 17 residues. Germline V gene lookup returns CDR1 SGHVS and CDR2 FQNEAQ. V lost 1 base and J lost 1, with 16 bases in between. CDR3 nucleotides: TGTGCCAGCAGCTTAGAAGGGGCGGTCGGCAGGAACACTGAAGCTTTCTTT. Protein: CASSLEGAVGRNTEAFF.

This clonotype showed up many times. The CDR3 spells CASSRGGNQPQHF. The CDR3 bases are TGCGCCAGCAGTAGAGGGGGGAATCAGCCCCAGCATTTT. This rearrangement joins TRBV4-1 to TRBJ1-5; D might be TRBD1 (6 bases). This CDR3 is built from 13 residues. Trimming removed 6 bases at V and 4 bases at J, with 10 bases between. Germline-derived CDR1 and CDR2 are MGHRA and YSYEKL.

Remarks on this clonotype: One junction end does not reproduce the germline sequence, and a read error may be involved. CDR3 nucleotide sequence: TGTGCCAGCAGACAGCATGGGGGACCTAGCTCAGATACGCAATATTTT. Residues: CASRQHGGPSSDTQYF. The chain links TRBV28 to TRBJ2-3; D assignment may be TRBD1 or TRBD2 (5 bases each). The CDR3 has 16 amino acids. Germline CDR1 MDHEN, CDR2 SYDVKM.

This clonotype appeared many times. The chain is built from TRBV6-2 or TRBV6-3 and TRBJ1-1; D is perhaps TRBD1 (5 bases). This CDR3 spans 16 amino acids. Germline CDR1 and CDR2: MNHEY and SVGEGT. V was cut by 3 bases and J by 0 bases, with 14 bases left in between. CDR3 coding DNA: TGTGCCAGCAGTTATTCAACGACAGAAATGAACACTGAAGCTTTCTTT. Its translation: CASSYSTTEMNTEAFF.

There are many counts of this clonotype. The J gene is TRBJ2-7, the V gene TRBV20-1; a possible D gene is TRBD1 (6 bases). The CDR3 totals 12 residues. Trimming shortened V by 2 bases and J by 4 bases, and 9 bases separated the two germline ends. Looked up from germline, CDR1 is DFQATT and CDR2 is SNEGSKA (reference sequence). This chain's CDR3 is CSARHREYEQYF. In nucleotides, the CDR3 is TGCAGTGCTAGACACAGGGAATACGAGCAGTACTTC.

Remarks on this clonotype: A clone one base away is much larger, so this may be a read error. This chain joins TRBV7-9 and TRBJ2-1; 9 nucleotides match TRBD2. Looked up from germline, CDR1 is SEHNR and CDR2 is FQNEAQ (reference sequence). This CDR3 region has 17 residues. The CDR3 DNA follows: TGTGTCAGCAGCGGGGGGTTTAGGAGTTTTACAGGCAATGAGCAGTTCTTC. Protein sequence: CVSSGGFRSFTGNEQFF.

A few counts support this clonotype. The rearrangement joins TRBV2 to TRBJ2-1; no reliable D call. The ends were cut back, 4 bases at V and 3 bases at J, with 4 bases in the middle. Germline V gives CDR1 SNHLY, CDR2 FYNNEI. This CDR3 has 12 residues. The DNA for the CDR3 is TGTGCCAGCAGTGGGGACTACAATGAGCAGTTCTTC. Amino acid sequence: CASSGDYNEQFF. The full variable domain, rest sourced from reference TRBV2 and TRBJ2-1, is EPEVTQTPSHQVTQMGQEVILRCVPISNHLYFYWYRQILGQKVEFLVSFYNNEISEKSEIFDDQFSVERPDGSNFTLKIRSTKLEDSAMYFCASSGDYNEQFFGPGTRLTVL.

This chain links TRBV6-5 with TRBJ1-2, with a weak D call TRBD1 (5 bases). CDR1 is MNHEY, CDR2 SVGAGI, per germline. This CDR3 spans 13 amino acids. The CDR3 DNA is TGTGCATGCAGCTGGACACGGAACTATGGCTACACCTTC. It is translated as CACSWTRNYGYTF.

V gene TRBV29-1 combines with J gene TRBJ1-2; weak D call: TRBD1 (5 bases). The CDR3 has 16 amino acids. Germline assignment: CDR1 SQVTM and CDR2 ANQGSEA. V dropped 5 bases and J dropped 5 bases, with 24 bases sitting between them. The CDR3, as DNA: TGCAGCGTTCCTGGTGCCCATATACAGGATAGGTATGGCTACACCTTC. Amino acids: CSVPGAHIQDRYGYTF.

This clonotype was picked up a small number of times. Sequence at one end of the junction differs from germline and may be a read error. CDR3 amino acids: CASSFPSGRDDQFF. CDR3 in DNA: TGCGCCAGCAGCTTCCCTAGCGGGAGAGATGATCAGTTCTTC. The chain couples TRBV5-1 to TRBJ2-1, with TRBD2 matching over 10 bases. The V gene's germline CDR1 is SGHRS and CDR2 YFSETQ. The CDR3 runs 14 residues.

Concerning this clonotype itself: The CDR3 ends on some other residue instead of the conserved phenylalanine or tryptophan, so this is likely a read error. CDR3 nucleotides: TGTGCCAGCAGCTTTTCTCTCCAAGAGGCCCAGTACCTC. It is translated as CASSFSLQEAQYL. This chain links TRBV11-2 with TRBJ2-5; D not resolved. Germline V gives CDR1 SGHAT, CDR2 FQNNGV. The CDR3 length is 13 residues.

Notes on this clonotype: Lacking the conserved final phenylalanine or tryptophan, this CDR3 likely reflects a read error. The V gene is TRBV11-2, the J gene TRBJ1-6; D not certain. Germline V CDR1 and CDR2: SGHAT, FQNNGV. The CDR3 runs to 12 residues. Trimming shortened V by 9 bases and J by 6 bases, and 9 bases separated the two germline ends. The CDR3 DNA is TGTGCCAGTCAGGAGTCTAATTCACCCCTCCACTAT. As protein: CASQESNSPLHY.

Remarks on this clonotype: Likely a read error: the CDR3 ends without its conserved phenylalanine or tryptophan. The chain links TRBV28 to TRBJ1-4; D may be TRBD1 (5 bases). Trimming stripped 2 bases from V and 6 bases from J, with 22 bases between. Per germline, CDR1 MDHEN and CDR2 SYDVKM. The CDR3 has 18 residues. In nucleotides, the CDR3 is TGTGCCAGCAGTTTAAGGCGTGGACGAAGGATAGGGGATGAAAAACTGTTTTCT. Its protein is CASSLRRGRRIGDEKLFS.

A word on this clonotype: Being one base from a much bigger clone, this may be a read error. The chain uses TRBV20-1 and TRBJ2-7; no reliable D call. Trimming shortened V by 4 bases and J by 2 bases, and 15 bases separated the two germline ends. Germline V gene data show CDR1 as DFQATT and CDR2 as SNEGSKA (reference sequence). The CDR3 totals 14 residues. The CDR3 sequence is CSAKGTCGTYEQYF. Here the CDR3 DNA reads TGCAGTGCTAAAGGAACTTGCGGAACCTACGAGCAGTACTTC.

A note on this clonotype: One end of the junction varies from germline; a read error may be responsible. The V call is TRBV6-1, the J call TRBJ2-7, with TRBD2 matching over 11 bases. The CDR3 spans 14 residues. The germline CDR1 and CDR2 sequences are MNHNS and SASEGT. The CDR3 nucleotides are TGTGCCAGCATCGCTAGCGGGGGGCCCCTCGAGCGGTACTTC. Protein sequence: CASIASGGPLERYF.

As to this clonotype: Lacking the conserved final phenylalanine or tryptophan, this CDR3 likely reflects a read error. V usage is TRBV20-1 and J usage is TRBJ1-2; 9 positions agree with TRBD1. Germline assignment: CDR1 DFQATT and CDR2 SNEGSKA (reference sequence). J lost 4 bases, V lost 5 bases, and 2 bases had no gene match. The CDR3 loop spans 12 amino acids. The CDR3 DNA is TGCAGTGCTTGGGACAGGGCCTATGGCTACACCCTC. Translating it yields CSAWDRAYGYTL.

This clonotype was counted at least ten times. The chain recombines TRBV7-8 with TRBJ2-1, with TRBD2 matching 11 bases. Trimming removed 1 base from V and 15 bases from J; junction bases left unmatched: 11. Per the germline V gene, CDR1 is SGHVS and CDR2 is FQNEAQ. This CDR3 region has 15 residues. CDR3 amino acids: CASSLVAGGLRNWFF. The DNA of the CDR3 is TGTGCCAGCAGCTTAGTAGCGGGGGGGCTTAGGAACTGGTTCTTC.

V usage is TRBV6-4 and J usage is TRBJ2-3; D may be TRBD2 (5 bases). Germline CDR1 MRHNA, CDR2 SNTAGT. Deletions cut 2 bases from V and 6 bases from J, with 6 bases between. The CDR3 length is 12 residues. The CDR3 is CASSDEGDTQYF. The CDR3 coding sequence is TGTGCCAGCAGTGACGAGGGCGATACGCAGTATTTT.

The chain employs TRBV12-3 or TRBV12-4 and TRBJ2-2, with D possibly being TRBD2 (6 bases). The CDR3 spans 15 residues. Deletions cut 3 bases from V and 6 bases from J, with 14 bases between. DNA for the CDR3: TGTGCCAGCAGTTTCCGCGGGGTGACATCCGGGGAGCTGTTTTTT. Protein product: CASSFRGVTSGELFF.

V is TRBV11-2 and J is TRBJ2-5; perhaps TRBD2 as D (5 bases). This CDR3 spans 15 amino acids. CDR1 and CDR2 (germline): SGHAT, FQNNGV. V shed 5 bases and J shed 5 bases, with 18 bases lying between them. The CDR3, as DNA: TGTGCCAGCAGCCTAAGACCGACTGAGGGTGAGACCCAGTACTTC. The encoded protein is CASSLRPTEGETQYF. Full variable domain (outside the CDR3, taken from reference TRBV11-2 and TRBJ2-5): EAGVAQSPRYKIIEKRQSVAFWCNPISGHATLYWYQQILGQGPKLLIQFQNNGVVDDSQLPKDRFSAERLKGVDSTLKIQPAKLEDSAVYLCASSLRPTEGETQYFGPGTRLLVL.

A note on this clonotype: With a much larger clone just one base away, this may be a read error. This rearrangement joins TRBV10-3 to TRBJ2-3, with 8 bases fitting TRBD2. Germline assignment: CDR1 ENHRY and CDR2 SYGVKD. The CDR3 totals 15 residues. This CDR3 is CAVSDTSGLTDTQYF. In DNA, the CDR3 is TGTGCCGTCAGTGACACTAGCGGCCTCACAGATACGCAGTATTTT.

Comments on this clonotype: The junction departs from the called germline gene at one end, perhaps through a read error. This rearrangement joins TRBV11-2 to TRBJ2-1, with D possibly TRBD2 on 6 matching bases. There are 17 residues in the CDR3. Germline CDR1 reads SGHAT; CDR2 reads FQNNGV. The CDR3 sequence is CACSSEGGGNIYNEQFF. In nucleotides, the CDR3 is TGTGCCTGCAGCTCGGAGGGTGGCGGGAATATCTACAATGAGCAGTTCTTC. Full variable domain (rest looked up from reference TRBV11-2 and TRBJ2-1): EAGVAQSPRYKIIEKRQSVAFWCNPISGHATLYWYQQILGQGPKLLIQFQNNGVVDDSQLPKDRFSAERLKGVDSTLKIQPAKLEDSAVYLCACSSEGGGNIYNEQFFGPGTRLTVL.

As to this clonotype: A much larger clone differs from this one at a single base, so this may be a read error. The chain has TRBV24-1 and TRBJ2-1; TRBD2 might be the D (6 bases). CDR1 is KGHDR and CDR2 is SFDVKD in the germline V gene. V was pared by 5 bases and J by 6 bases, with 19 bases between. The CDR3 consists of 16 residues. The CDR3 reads CATSASVSPGRNEQFF. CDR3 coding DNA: TGTGCCACCAGTGCTAGCGTGTCCCCCGGTCGCAATGAGCAGTTCTTC.

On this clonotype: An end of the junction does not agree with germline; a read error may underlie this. As DNA, the CDR3 is TGTGTCAGCAGTGAATTACCGGGACAGGGGGATCAGCCCCAGCACTTT. Its protein is CVSSELPGQGDQPQHF. The chain couples TRBV6-1 to TRBJ1-5, with 11 bases identical to TRBD1. This CDR3 region has 16 residues. In germline, CDR1 is MNHNS, CDR2 SASEGT.